A selection of T cell receptor beta chains follows, all from one sample in a study of shared clonotypes between healthy human individuals. Only in-frame clones appear in the TCRdb table, and some are missing; sequencing was by immunoSEQ multiplex PCR. This table holds roughly 2.1 million clones, roughly 91% found once. Specimen: naive CD8+ T cells from PBMCs. These receptors originate from a man aged 18 to 30 in good health. Some clones in this sample may be carry-over from other donors' samples. The CDR3 runs from the conserved cysteine through the conserved F or W. The D gene is left open where the match is weak. Some rows have no size entry. The others give once, few or many, or a class for an expanded clone.

len,j_gene,abundance,d_gene,v_gene,CDR3nt,CDR3aa
14,TRBJ2-7,.,TRBD1,TRBV30,TGTGCCTGGACCCGGGACAGGCGATCCTACGAGCAGTACTTC,CAWTRDRRSYEQYF
14,TRBJ2-7,.,.,TRBV10-3,TGTGCCATCAGTGAGAACAGCAATCCACTCGAGCAGTACTTC,CAISENSNPLEQYF
17,TRBJ1-4,once,.,TRBV5-3,TGTGCCGCATGGGAGGCAGACGCATCTGCAACTAATGAAAAACTGTTTTTT,CAAWEADASATNEKLFF
13,TRBJ2-7,.,.,TRBV28,TGTGCCAGCAGTTTAGCTAGTCGTCACGAGCAGTACTTC,CASSLASRHEQYF
16,TRBJ1-4,.,.,TRBV14,TGTGCCAGCAGCCAAGTACGGGGGCCGTCTAATGAAAAACTGTTTTTT,CASSQVRGPSNEKLFF
13,TRBJ2-7,.,TRBD2,TRBV7-6,TGTGCCAGCAGCTTGGGACTAGACTACGAGCAGTACTTC,CASSLGLDYEQYF
14,TRBJ2-3,.,TRBD2,TRBV5-6,TGTGCCAGCACCCTCGGCGGGAGGGAAGATACGCAGTATTTT,CASTLGGREDTQYF
13,TRBJ2-7,.,.,TRBV6-5,TGTGCCAGCAGTCCAAACAGGGAGCACGAGCAGTACTTC,CASSPNREHEQYF
13,TRBJ1-2,.,TRBD1,TRBV2,TGTGCCACTTCCGGGACAGGGGTCTATGGCTACACCTTC,CATSGTGVYGYTF
12,TRBJ1-5,.,TRBD1,TRBV6-6,TGTGCCAGCAGTTACCCTGACAGGGATCAGCATTTT,CASSYPDRDQHF
15,TRBJ2-1,.,TRBD1,TRBV27,TGTGCCAGCAGTGGGAGGACAGGGACCTACAATGAGCAGTTCTTC,CASSGRTGTYNEQFF
18,TRBJ2-1,.,TRBD2,TRBV30,TGTGCCTGGAGGCTGAGAATGGGCCGGGAGGCCTCCTACAATGAGCAGTTCTTC,CAWRLRMGREASYNEQFF
14,TRBJ1-1,.,.,TRBV4-3,TGCGCCAGCAGCCCCCCCGGGGGTAGGGAAGGAGCTTTCTTT,CASSPPGGREGAFF
13,TRBJ2-1,.,TRBD1,TRBV27,TGTGCCAGCAGTATCGACAGGGTCAATGAGCAGTTCTTC,CASSIDRVNEQFF
12,TRBJ1-3,.,.,TRBV25-1,TGTGCCAGCAGTGGGGCTGGAAACACCATATATTTT,CASSGAGNTIYF
14,TRBJ1-5,.,.,TRBV28,TGTGCCAGCAGTTTTGGGCACGGCTTGGGGCCCCAGCATTTT,CASSFGHGLGPQHF
16,TRBJ2-3,.,TRBD2,TRBV27,TGTGCCAGCAGTTTATGGATCGGGACTAGCGGGAACGCGCAGTATTTT,CASSLWIGTSGNAQYF
14,TRBJ2-7,.,TRBD1,TRBV27,TGTGCCAGCAGTCGTGGGACAGGACAGCTCGAGCAGTACTTC,CASSRGTGQLEQYF
13,TRBJ2-7,.,.,TRBV7-9,TGTGCCAGCAGCTTACAGGGGTTGAACGAGCAGTACTTC,CASSLQGLNEQYF
14,TRBJ1-4,.,.,TRBV2,TGTGCCAGCAGTGAAGCACCGGTGGCTGAAAAACTGTTTTTT,CASSEAPVAEKLFF
15,TRBJ2-7,.,TRBD2,TRBV13,TGTGCCAGCAGCCTCTCCTGGCGGGAGTTCCCCGAGCAGTACTTC,CASSLSWREFPEQYF
14,TRBJ2-1,.,.,TRBV27,TGTGCCAGCAGTTCTCTTGAGGCCAGCGGTGAGCAGTTCTTC,CASSSLEASGEQFF
13,TRBJ1-4,.,.,TRBV7-6,TGTGCCAGCAGCTTCAGGGACGGGGAAAAACTGTTTTTT,CASSFRDGEKLFF
13,TRBJ1-1,few,.,TRBV11-2,TGTGCCAGCAGCTTGGGACAGAACACTGAAGCTTTCTTT,CASSLGQNTEAFF
17,TRBJ1-2,.,.,TRBV6-1,TGTGCCAGCAGTGAAGCTCCGACCGTACAGGGAACCTATGGCTACACCTTC,CASSEAPTVQGTYGYTF
15,TRBJ2-7,.,TRBD1,TRBV9,TGTGCCAGCAGCGTAGGTCCGACAGGGGGATACGAGCAGTACTTC,CASSVGPTGGYEQYF
14,TRBJ2-1,.,TRBD2,TRBV28,TGTGCCAGCAGTCTTAGCGGGAGCTACAATGAGCAGTTCTTC,CASSLSGSYNEQFF
17,TRBJ2-5,.,TRBD1,TRBV4-1,TGCGCCAGCAGCCAAGATCCCGGGACAGGGGAGTGGGAGACCCAGTACTTC,CASSQDPGTGEWETQYF
15,TRBJ1-1,.,.,TRBV7-9,TGTGCCAGCAGCTCCCTCGTGGTAGTGAACACTGAAGCTTTCTTT,CASSSLVVVNTEAFF
11,TRBJ1-1,few,.,TRBV25-1,TGTGCCAGCAGATGGGGAGGGATGGCTTTCTTT,CASRWGGMAFF
15,TRBJ2-3,.,TRBD2,TRBV19,TGTGCCAGTAGTATGGGACTAGCCATCCGGCATACGCAGTATTTT,CASSMGLAIRHTQYF
12,TRBJ2-7,.,.,TRBV5-4,TGTGCCAGCAGCTTGGGGCGCTACGAGCAGTACTTC,CASSLGRYEQYF
15,TRBJ2-2,.,.,TRBV4-3,TGCGCCAGCAGCCAAGGGGGACTGATCACCGGGGAGCTGTTTTTT,CASSQGGLITGELFF
14,TRBJ2-7,.,TRBD1,TRBV28,TGTGCCAGCAGTCCTAACAGGGGAAGGGACGAGCAGTACTTC,CASSPNRGRDEQYF
16,TRBJ1-1,.,.,TRBV19,TGTGCCAGTAGGGGGAGGAGGGACACACCGGGAACTGAAGCTTTCTTT,CASRGRRDTPGTEAFF
15,TRBJ2-2,.,.,TRBV19,TGTGCCAGTAGTATTGTGAGGGCGAACACCGGGGAGCTGTTTTTT,CASSIVRANTGELFF
14,TRBJ1-2,.,.,TRBV7-9,TGTGCCAGCAGCTTAGTGACGGGGAACTATGGCTACACCTTC,CASSLVTGNYGYTF
15,TRBJ1-1,.,.,TRBV19,TGTGCCAGTAGTATTTCGAGGCAGGGCTACACTGAAGCTTTCTTT,CASSISRQGYTEAFF